This entry features one T cell receptor beta chain sequence. Its cognate antigen is unknown. CDR1 and CDR2 from the germline V gene are SGHTA and FQGTGA. V gave up 6 bases and J gave up 0 bases, with 15 bases separating them. The CDR3 is made up of 15 amino acids. This sample is drawn from a study of CD8+CD57+ T cells in acquired aplastic anemia. Looking at the study overall: The DNA of sorted CD4+ and CD8+ cells averaged around 3 ug. Whole-study findings and limits: CD8+ Simpson's diversity in patients was not significantly different from that in controls.

Flow cytometry had shown expanded CD8+CD57+ cells in the patients chosen for sequencing. With no exception, the patients had severe acquired aplastic anemia. Genomic DNA constituted the template upon which TCR beta VDJ and CDR3 profiling was performed. TCRdb called the reads again in MiXCR, with one record for every CDR3 protein. The data show around 170,000 distinct CDR3 sequences, 48% seen once. Sequencing was done on a sample of sorted CD4+, CD8+, or CD8+CD57+ T cells (not recorded which) from PBMCs. This receptor was identified in a human donor with aplastic anemia. V usage is TRBV7-3 and J usage is TRBJ2-7; D not certain. The CDR3 sequence: CASSALAGSSYEQYF. The CDR3 bases are TGTGCCAGCAGTGCTTTGGCTGGATCCTCCTACGAGCAGTACTTC.